This TCR beta chain was retrieved from a study of T cell clones after liver transplantation. On the study more broadly: At least one year of complete immunosuppression withdrawal without enzymes over twice normal defined tolerance. Draws occurred before transplant, before withdrawal, and after complete or failed withdrawal.

Profiling relied on immunoSEQ multiplex PCR, and the TCRdb table lists in-frame clones only, not all of them. The top ten hold 20% to 30% of the sample, which has over 25,000 clones, just under 95% seen once. The germline V gene encodes CDR1 MNHNS and CDR2 SASEGT. There are 15 residues in the CDR3. With 6 bases clipped from V and 4 bases from J, the junction kept 9 bases outside the gene matches. The receptor was isolated from a human patient who received a liver transplant. Some T cells may arise from the graft donor. The material was CD8+ T cells from blood, obtained 12 months after liver transplant. The rearrangement joins TRBV6-1 to TRBJ2-7; 10 positions match TRBD1. The CDR3 region has the DNA TGTGCCAGCAGATGGGGACAGGGGATACGGTACGAGCAGTACTTC. This gives the protein CASRWGQGIRYEQYF.